The 29 T cell receptor beta chains listed next were all sequenced from one sample in a study of blood T cell repertoires in COVID-19 (dated by TCRdb to the early 2020s). Receptor amplification or capture employed the immunoSEQ multiplex PCR assay. Held by TCRdb, this immuneACCESS table contains in-frame sequences only and omits some clones. Under half of the omission traces to an unresolved V gene where checked; the cause of the rest is unknown. The sample contains around 330,000 clones, approximately 87% of them found a single time. The top ten constitute approximately 4% of the sample. The sequenced sample consisted of peripheral blood. Every receptor here comes from a woman aged 45-59 years with active or convalescent COVID-19.

The chain recombines TRBV6-6 with TRBJ1-2; no definite D call. Germline-derived CDR1 and CDR2 are MNHNY and SVGAGI (reference sequence). The V and J ends lost 0 bases and 4 bases respectively, with 6 bases between them. The CDR3 is 13 residues long. CDR3 bases: TGTGCCAGCAGTTACTCTAACAGCTATGGCTACACCTTC. Protein: CASSYSNSYGYTF.

This chain connects TRBV24-1 to TRBJ2-1; D possibly corresponds to TRBD2 (5 bases). The CDR3 runs 15 residues. V was clipped by 1 base and J by 3 bases, with 9 bases between them. The V gene's germline CDR1 is KGHDR and CDR2 SFDVKD. The CDR3 protein is CATSDFGGFYNEQFF. CDR3 nucleotide sequence: TGTGCCACCAGTGATTTTGGCGGGTTCTACAATGAGCAGTTCTTC.

This sequence joins TRBV2 and TRBJ1-1; unclear D gene. This CDR3 spans 11 amino acids. V dropped 6 bases and J dropped 11 bases, with 13 bases sitting between them. CDR1 is SNHLY, CDR2 FYNNEI, per germline. CDR3 residues: CASRSGYRAFF. The CDR3 region has the DNA TGTGCCAGCAGGTCGGGTTATCGCGCTTTCTTT.

The genes are TRBV18 and TRBJ1-3; D is unclear. The CDR3 length is 16 residues. The V and J ends lost 2 bases and 1 base respectively, with 12 bases between them. The V gene's germline CDR1 is KGHSH and CDR2 LQKENI. CDR3 DNA: TGTGCCAGCTCACCATACACACCCAGATCTGGAAACACCATATATTTT. Its translation is CASSPYTPRSGNTIYF.

As to this clone: A junction end diverges from the germline sequence, so it may reflect a read error. This rearrangement joins TRBV6-1 to TRBJ2-1; 7 bases match TRBD2. CDR1 and CDR2 from the germline V gene are MNHNS and SASEGT. The CDR3 extends over 15 amino acids. The CDR3 sequence is CASSEVRDYYNEQFF. DNA for the CDR3: TGTGCCAGCAGCGAAGTTCGGGACTACTACAATGAGCAGTTCTTC.

This chain uses TRBV18 with TRBJ2-5, with 8 bases that match TRBD1. This CDR3 spans 16 amino acids. CDR1 KGHSH and CDR2 LQKENI come from the germline V gene. V dropped 3 bases and J dropped 4; count of bases not matched to a gene: 10. Here the CDR3 reads CASSPIRTGNAETQYF. The CDR3 DNA reads as TGTGCCAGCTCACCTATCAGGACAGGGAATGCAGAGACCCAGTACTTC. Together with reference TRBV18 and TRBJ2-5, the CDR3 gives the full variable domain: NAGVMQNPRHLVRRRGQEARLRCSPMKGHSHVYWYRQLPEEGLKFMVYLQKENIIDESGMPKERFSAEFPKEGPSILRIQQVVRGDSAAYFCASSPIRTGNAETQYFGPGTRLLVL.

The chain couples TRBV14 to TRBJ1-1, with TRBD1 as a possible D gene (5 bases). There are 14 residues in the CDR3. The V gene's germline CDR1 is SGHDN and CDR2 FVKESK. Trimming removed 0 bases at V and 6 bases at J, with 11 bases between. The CDR3 is CASSQEWAGAEAFF. In DNA, the CDR3 is TGTGCCAGCAGCCAAGAATGGGCGGGGGCTGAAGCTTTCTTT.

The V gene is TRBV24-1, the J gene TRBJ2-1, with 12 bases lining up with TRBD2. V shed 7 bases, J shed 5 bases, and the junction held 2 bases outside the gene matches. The CDR3 contains 14 residues. Germline V gene sequence: CDR1 KGHDR, CDR2 SFDVKD. The DNA for the CDR3 is TGTGCCACCAGACTAGCGGGAGGCGACAATGAGCAGTTCTTC. Amino acids: CATRLAGGDNEQFF.

The chain links TRBV7-2 to TRBJ2-7; D possibly corresponds to TRBD1 (5 bases). The V end lost 8 bases, the J end lost 3 bases, and 8 bases lay between the germline ends. CDR1 and CDR2 from the germline V gene are SGHTA and FQGNSA. The CDR3 loop spans 11 amino acids. CDR3 nucleotide sequence: TGTGCCAGCCGGCAGGGCTACGAGCAGTACTTC. As protein: CASRQGYEQYF.

This rearrangement joins TRBV7-9 to TRBJ1-1; 8 nucleotides align to TRBD1. This CDR3 is 15 amino acids long. Trimming at V came to 5 bases and at J to 3 bases, leaving 8 bases not matched to a gene. In germline, CDR1 is SEHNR, CDR2 FQNEAQ (reference sequence). CDR3 nucleotides: TGTGCCAGCAGCCGAAAAACAGGGGGGGACACTGAAGCTTTCTTT. Translation gives CASSRKTGGDTEAFF.

The gene calls are TRBV19 and TRBJ2-7, with TRBD1 identical over 9 bases. The CDR3 has 15 residues. Unmatched junction bases numbered 4, after V lost 2 bases and J lost 2 bases. CDR1 is LNHDA and CDR2 is SQIVND in the germline V gene (reference sequence). Here the CDR3 reads CASSILGQGPYEQYF. In DNA form, the CDR3 reads TGTGCCAGTAGTATACTGGGACAGGGCCCCTACGAGCAGTACTTC.

This clone was picked up a small number of times. The CDR3 nucleotides read TGTGCCACCAGTGACTCGGACAGACCGGGAGGCTATGGCTACACCTTC. This codes for CATSDSDRPGGYGYTF. The rearrangement links TRBV24-1 to TRBJ1-2; tentative D call: TRBD1 (6 bases). The germline V gene has CDR1 KGHDR and CDR2 SFDVKD. Trimming cost V 4 bases and J 4 bases, with 18 bases left between them. The CDR3 length is 16 residues.

This clone was counted a single time. The V gene is TRBV4-3, the J gene TRBJ2-7, with TRBD1 matching 7 bases. The CDR3 has 16 residues. Unmatched junction bases numbered 14, after V lost 0 bases and J lost 9 bases. Germline loops: CDR1 LGHNA, CDR2 YSLEER. The CDR3: CASSQDLRQGFGWQYF. The CDR3 DNA follows: TGCGCCAGCAGCCAAGATTTGAGACAGGGATTTGGCTGGCAGTACTTC.

This clone was detected only a few times. The chain recombines TRBV28 with TRBJ1-2; no definite D call. V was shortened by 5 bases and J by 14 bases, with 15 bases between the two germline ends. The germline CDR1 and CDR2 sequences are MDHEN and SYDVKM. This CDR3 has 11 residues. The CDR3 sequence is CASSRGEAVTF. The CDR3 nucleotides are TGTGCCAGCAGTCGCGGGGAGGCCGTGACCTTC.

This chain links TRBV7-3 with TRBJ2-1; a weak D match, TRBD1 (6 bases). This CDR3 is built from 17 residues. Per the germline V gene, CDR1 is SGHTA and CDR2 is FQGTGA. V gave up 2 bases and J gave up 4 bases, with 18 bases separating them. CDR3 amino acids: CASSLSFGGPPYNEQFF. CDR3 bases: TGTGCCAGCAGCTTATCCTTTGGGGGCCCCCCATACAATGAGCAGTTCTTC.

This clone was picked up a small number of times. The chain combines TRBV7-3 with TRBJ1-1; D unclear. The CDR3 loop spans 14 amino acids. From germline, CDR1 is SGHTA and CDR2 FQGTGA. Trimming left V 5 bases short and J 0 bases short, with 10 bases between. CDR3 in amino acids: CASSRRGMNTEAFF. The CDR3 DNA follows: TGTGCCAGCAGCAGGAGAGGGATGAACACTGAAGCTTTCTTT.

The rearrangement uses TRBV11-2 and TRBJ2-1; the match to TRBD2 covers 8 bases. V gave up 2 bases and J gave up 8 bases; unmatched junction bases: 8. Germline CDR1 SGHAT, CDR2 FQNNGV. The CDR3 runs to 15 residues. CDR3 amino acids: CASSLRIAGMHEQFF. The CDR3 region has the DNA TGTGCCAGCAGCTTAAGAATAGCGGGAATGCATGAGCAGTTCTTC.

Written as DNA, the CDR3 is TGTGCCAGTAGTATTCAGACAATCACTGAAGCTTTCTTT. Translation: CASSIQTITEAFF. The chain recombines TRBV19 with TRBJ1-1; D is undetermined. Trimming took 3 bases from V and 4 from J, leaving 9 bases between them. Looked up from germline, CDR1 is LNHDA and CDR2 is SQIVND (reference sequence). The CDR3 runs to 13 residues.

This chain joins TRBV7-2 and TRBJ1-1; D is uncertain. The CDR3 loop spans 13 amino acids. Germline V gives CDR1 SGHTA, CDR2 FQGNSA. V was shortened by 1 base and J by 4 bases, with 7 bases between the two germline ends. CDR3 protein: CASSLETSTEAFF. The CDR3 nucleotides are TGTGCCAGCAGCTTAGAAACAAGCACTGAAGCTTTCTTT.

The chain uses TRBV30 and TRBJ1-4; perhaps TRBD1 as D (5 bases). The length of the CDR3 is 14 residues. The V gene lost 2 bases and the J gene lost 5 bases, with 12 bases spanning the gap. Germline-derived CDR1 and CDR2 are GTSNPN and SVGIG (reference sequence). Here the CDR3 DNA reads TGTGCCTGGAGTAAGACAGCCCTAAATGAAAAACTGTTTTTT. It translates to CAWSKTALNEKLFF.

The chain carries TRBV3-1 (or the pseudogene TRBV3-2) and TRBJ1-1; D gene ambiguous. CDR3 size: 13 residues. Germline CDR1 is LGHDT and CDR2 is YNNKEL (reference sequence). V lost 1 base to trimming and J lost 10 bases, with 13 bases between them. CDR3 sequence (DNA): TGTGCCAGCAGCCAAGTTTACAGTGAGGGAGCTTTCTTT. This gives the protein CASSQVYSEGAFF.

V is TRBV7-2 and J is TRBJ1-2, with 12 positions matching TRBD1. The germline gives CDR1 SGHTA, CDR2 FQGNSA. The CDR3 is made up of 18 amino acids. Trimming at V came to 3 bases and at J to 5 bases, leaving 13 bases not matched to a gene. CDR3: CASSFQGDRGPLWYGYTF. The CDR3, as DNA: TGTGCCAGCAGCTTTCAAGGGGACAGGGGGCCTCTGTGGTATGGCTACACCTTC.

The chain links TRBV6-6 to TRBJ2-3; a possible D gene is TRBD2 (5 bases). This CDR3 has 14 amino acids. Trimming stripped 5 bases from V and 4 bases from J, with 13 bases between. Germline assignment: CDR1 MNHNY and CDR2 SVGAGI (reference sequence). The CDR3 loop is CASSARGSADTQYF. DNA for the CDR3: TGTGCCAGCAGTGCCCGGGGATCCGCAGATACGCAGTATTTT.

The chain carries TRBV19 and TRBJ2-1, with D hard to call. The length of the CDR3 is 11 residues. V lost 1 base, J lost 10 bases, and 5 bases lay in between. Germline CDR1 LNHDA, CDR2 SQIVND (reference sequence). The CDR3 coding sequence is TGTGCCAGTAGTATAGCAGGAGAGCAGTTCTTC. Translation: CASSIAGEQFF.

This chain uses TRBV24-1 with TRBJ2-1; D perhaps matches TRBD2 (6 bases). The CDR3 spans 13 residues. The germline gives CDR1 KGHDR, CDR2 SFDVKD. Between the trimmed V and J ends, which lost 4 bases and 7 bases, there was a span of 10 bases. The CDR3 region has the DNA TGTGCCACCAGTGACGGTGGGAGGAATGAGCAGTTCTTC. Its protein product is CATSDGGRNEQFF.

J is TRBJ1-1 and V is TRBV9; TRBD1 agrees at 8 bases. V gave up 5 bases and J gave up 3 bases; unmatched junction bases: 9. Germline V gene sequence: CDR1 SGDLS, CDR2 YYNGEE. The CDR3 is made up of 15 amino acids. The CDR3 is CASSLQGGRDTEAFF. The CDR3 DNA reads as TGTGCCAGCAGTTTACAGGGGGGAAGGGACACTGAAGCTTTCTTT.

V gene TRBV4-2 combines with J gene TRBJ1-2; perhaps TRBD1 as D (6 bases). Trimming shortened V by 10 bases and J by 5 bases, and 20 bases separated the two germline ends. The germline CDR1 and CDR2 sequences are LGHNA and YNFKEQ. CDR3 length: 14 amino acids. The CDR3 DNA is TGTGCCACCTCGATCCAGGGGCTGTCGTATGGCTACACCTTC. This codes for CATSIQGLSYGYTF.

The chain uses TRBV20-1 and TRBJ2-1, with 16 bases lining up with TRBD2. V trimming: 3 bases; J trimming: 9 bases; junction bases outside the gene matches: 14. This CDR3 is 18 amino acids long. Per germline, CDR1 DFQATT and CDR2 SNEGSKA (reference sequence). The CDR3 sequence: CSASVPGTSGRAMFEQFF. The CDR3 DNA sequence: TGCAGTGCTAGTGTGCCCGGGACTAGCGGGAGGGCCATGTTTGAGCAGTTCTTC.

The chain joins TRBV5-1 to TRBJ2-1; 8 positions match TRBD1. Germline V gives CDR1 SGHRS, CDR2 YFSETQ. This CDR3 comprises 15 residues. After removal of 2 bases from V and 7 bases from J, the junction contained 8 bases not matched to a gene. The CDR3 loop reads CASSFGQGVRNEQFF. The CDR3 DNA reads TGCGCCAGCAGCTTCGGACAGGGCGTCAGAAATGAGCAGTTCTTC.